This record looks at one TCR beta chain sequence and its context. The data belong to a study of blood T cells in healthy people across ages. Each sample yielded at least 5 micrograms of PBMC total RNA. Germline V gene data show CDR1 as LNHNV and CDR2 as YYDKDF (reference sequence). The CDR3 extends over 16 amino acids. The V segment lost 2 bases and the J segment 2 bases; nucleotides outside the gene matches: 6. With a J-beta primer mix and a sample-barcoded 5' primer, a second PCR ran 7 to 11 cycles. TCRdb itself ran the 5' RACE reads through MiXCR, one entry per CDR3 protein. Found here are roughly 1.6 million distinct CDR3 sequences, 34% of them singletons; the top ten hold 11%.

The TCR sequence derives from a young woman in good health. The sample was blood. The chain couples TRBV15 to TRBJ2-3; 8 bases fit TRBD2. This CDR3 reads CATSRRSGGHTDTQYF. CDR3 DNA sequence: TGTGCCACCAGCAGAAGAAGCGGGGGTCACACAGATACGCAGTATTTT.